This entry features one TCR beta chain sequence. The antigen remains unidentified. Looked up from germline, CDR1 is SNHLY and CDR2 is FYNNEI. The V and J ends lost 1 base and 7 bases respectively, with 8 bases between them. The CDR3 runs to 13 residues. PCR amplification relied on 60 Vbeta primers (plus 13 Jbeta primers). Libraries were prepared by immunoSEQ multiplex PCR; TCRdb keeps only in-frame clonotypes and omits some of them. Of more than 95,000 clones in the sample, about 79% are singletons; the top ten hold 3.5% to 4.5%. This sample is drawn from a study of cytomegalovirus exposure and HLA in healthy donors. Study-level results: According to the study, 150 to 200 TCR beta chains were cytomegalovirus-associated. An Asian-associated ancestry cluster reportedly showed fewer N-insertions than the roughly 670-donor mean in a later analysis.

The receptor's source is a man aged 30-40 years in good health and CMV-seropositive. The J gene is TRBJ1-5, the V gene TRBV2; a weak D match, TRBD1 (5 bases). Sequenced input: PBMCs. The CDR3 region has the DNA TGTGCCAGCAGTGAAGAGGGGTTGCAGCCCCAGCATTTT. Translating it yields CASSEEGLQPQHF.